In its sample, the clone carrying this T cell receptor (beta chain) was seen a few times. Its target is not known. V was clipped by 4 bases and J by 1 base, with 10 bases between them. This CDR3 has 14 residues. The germline V gene has CDR1 SGHVS and CDR2 FNYEAQ. The record originates from a study of CD8 T cells in ankylosing spondylitis. Study results and limitations: Within ankylosing spondylitis blood, a TCR beta motif made up of roughly eight highly homologous variants appeared to be characteristic. Some motif variants had been reported before (in reactive arthritis synovial fluid and blood).

The authors made TCR beta libraries by quantitative 5'-RACE with molecular barcodes. TCRdb processed the 5' RACE reads anew with MiXCR; each CDR3 protein has one entry. The table has approximately 35,000 distinct CDR3 sequences, 12% to 15% seen once. Sequenced material: blood. This TCR derives from a male donor with ankylosing spondylitis or in good health (not recorded which). The chain employs TRBV7-6 and TRBJ1-1; TRBD1 is a possible D gene (6 bases). The CDR3 region has the DNA TGTGCCAGCAGCTCCGGACAGACGAACACTGAAGCTTTCTTT. The encoded protein is CASSSGQTNTEAFF.